These T cell receptor beta chains were read from a single sample in a study of blood T cell repertoires in COVID-19. TCRdb's table, derived via immunoSEQ multiplex PCR, lists solely in-frame clones and lacks some. Of about 170,000 clones in the sample, roughly 80% were seen once. What was sequenced was peripheral blood. The source is a woman of 80 years or more with acute or convalescent COVID-19. Both conserved end residues are part of each CDR3. The D gene is left open where the match is weak. Size is omitted from some rows. Given values are once, few, many or a class for expanded clones.

v_gene,d_gene,j_gene,abundance,CDR3aa,CDR3nt
TRBV4-3,TRBD1,TRBJ2-7,.,CASSQDLGQGGYEQYF,TGCGCCAGCAGCCAAGATTTGGGACAGGGGGGCTACGAGCAGTACTTC
TRBV2,TRBD1,TRBJ1-1,.,CASSATGGSTEAFF,TGTGCCAGCAGTGCAACAGGGGGCTCAACTGAAGCTTTCTTT
TRBV27,TRBD1,TRBJ1-4,.,CASSFRDRNEKLFF,TGTGCCAGCAGTTTCAGGGACAGGAATGAAAAACTGTTTTTT
TRBV7-9,TRBD2,TRBJ2-7,.,CASSLPPGGYPYEQYF,TGTGCCAGCAGCTTACCCCCGGGAGGGTACCCCTACGAGCAGTACTTC
TRBV5-1,TRBD1,TRBJ2-3,.,CASSLGQGAQFTDTQYF,TGCGCCAGCAGCCTTGGACAGGGGGCCCAATTCACAGATACGCAGTATTTT
TRBV30,.,TRBJ2-1,.,CAWSTGGSYNEQFF,TGTGCCTGGAGTACCGGGGGATCATACAATGAGCAGTTCTTC
TRBV10-3,TRBD1,TRBJ1-1,.,CAIRGQVSTEAFF,TGTGCCATCCGGGGACAGGTATCCACTGAAGCTTTCTTT
TRBV7-8,.,TRBJ2-1,.,CASSGTLALYNEQFF,TGTGCCAGTAGCGGAACCTTAGCGCTCTACAATGAGCAGTTCTTC
TRBV30,.,TRBJ2-5,.,CAWAKTGTRTQYF,TGTGCCTGGGCGAAGACGGGTACTAGGACCCAGTACTTC
TRBV12-3/TRBV12-4,.,TRBJ2-7,.,CASSPRGSYEQYF,TGTGCCAGCAGTCCAAGGGGGAGCTACGAGCAGTACTTC
TRBV6-5,.,TRBJ1-4,.,CASSQGGGEKLFF,TGTGCCAGCAGCCAAGGGGGTGGTGAAAAACTGTTTTTT
TRBV19,.,TRBJ1-5,once,CASSAGNGNQPQHF,TGTGCCAGTAGTGCCGGTAATGGCAATCAGCCCCAGCATTTT
TRBV5-8,.,TRBJ2-7,.,CASSLEAGNEQYF,TGTGCCAGCAGCTTGGAAGCAGGGAACGAGCAGTACTTC
TRBV7-2,TRBD1,TRBJ1-2,.,CASSGTGGGYGYTF,TGTGCCAGCAGCGGAACAGGGGGCGGCTATGGCTACACCTTC